The present TCR beta chain was sequenced within a study of radiation and T cells in renal cell carcinoma. The method was immunoSEQ multiplex PCR; TCRdb's version includes in-frame clones alone and lacks a portion of them. The data show around 77,000 clones, with around four fifths seen just once and 2.4% held by the top ten. Germline CDR1 is MDHEN and CDR2 is SYDVKM. V was cut by 3 bases and J by 6 bases, with 14 bases left in between. This CDR3 is built from 14 residues. Time point: blood 4 weeks post-SBRT, at nephrectomy. The treatment was: 15 Gy SBRT to primary tumor, nephrectomy 4 weeks later. Nephrectomy followed 15 Gy stereotactic body radiation by 4 weeks. After SBRT, blood was collected at 2 and 4 weeks, plus baseline.

This clonotype was obtained from a woman aged 55-75 years with renal cell carcinoma. Sample: blood, taken from a patient whose treatment included radiotherapy and nephrectomy. The rearrangement uses TRBV28 and TRBJ1-2; maybe TRBD1 (5 bases). The CDR3 spells CASSFGSGGDGYTF. CDR3 in DNA: TGTGCCAGCAGTTTTGGGTCCGGGGGGGATGGCTACACCTTC.